This passage covers 26 T cell receptor beta chains from one sample sequenced in a study of blood T cell repertoires in COVID-19 (dated by TCRdb to 2018 to 2021). The method was the immunoSEQ multiplex PCR assay. Imported from immuneACCESS, the table was reduced by TCRdb to in-frame sequences with V and J called. These copies leave out some clones; in studies compared against another copy, an unresolved V gene accounts for under half, and the cause of the remainder is not known. The sample data list approximately 240,000 clones, and approximately 91% of these were observed just once. The ten largest clonotypes hold 2% to 2.5% of the sample. The material sequenced was peripheral blood. The source of these receptors is a middle-aged woman who had recovered from COVID-19.

Comment on this clone: Sequence at one end of the junction differs from germline and may be a read error. This chain joins TRBV19 and TRBJ2-1, with 12 bases matching TRBD2. Germline CDR1 and CDR2: LNHDA and SQIVND (reference sequence). CDR3 size: 14 residues. This CDR3 is CASSIDRTSGIGVF. The CDR3 DNA is TGTGCCAGTAGTATAGATCGGACTAGCGGGATCGGGGTCTTC.

The sample holds a few counts of this clone. The V gene is TRBV3-1 (or the pseudogene TRBV3-2), the J gene TRBJ2-7; 14 nucleotides match TRBD2. Germline V gene lookup returns CDR1 LGHDT and CDR2 YNNKEL (reference sequence). Trimming cost V 8 bases and J 4 bases; bases outside gene matches: 1. This CDR3 is 13 amino acids long. The CDR3 loop reads CASGTSGRYEQYF. The CDR3 DNA reads as TGTGCCAGCGGGACTAGCGGGAGATACGAGCAGTACTTC.

The rearrangement joins TRBV19 to TRBJ1-2, with TRBD1 matching 7 bases. The V gene's germline CDR1 is LNHDA and CDR2 SQIVND (reference sequence). With 7 bases clipped from V and 0 bases from J, the junction kept 8 bases outside the gene matches. This CDR3 comprises 15 residues. The CDR3 DNA follows: TGTGCCAGTACTCCCTCAGGGGGACCTAACTATGGCTACACCTTC. Translation gives CASTPSGGPNYGYTF.

The chain joins TRBV7-2 to TRBJ2-1, with TRBD2 matching 7 bases. From germline, CDR1 is SGHTA and CDR2 FQGNSA. This CDR3 contains 13 residues. Unmatched junction bases numbered 6, after V lost 5 bases and J lost 8 bases. The CDR3 region is CASSARLADEQFF. CDR3 bases: TGTGCCAGCAGCGCACGACTAGCCGATGAGCAGTTCTTC.

The rearrangement links TRBV5-1 to TRBJ2-3; D is perhaps TRBD2 (6 bases). Germline CDR1 SGHRS, CDR2 YFSETQ. V was cut by 3 bases and J by 6 bases, with 17 bases left in between. CDR3 length: 15 amino acids. DNA of the CDR3: TGCGCCAGCAGCTGGGGGGACGCCTCTCGGGATACGCAGTATTTT. Protein product: CASSWGDASRDTQYF. Full variable domain (outside the CDR3, taken from reference TRBV5-1 and TRBJ2-3): KAGVTQTPRYLIKTRGQQVTLSCSPISGHRSVSWYQQTPGQGLQFLFEYFSETQRNKGNFPGRFSGRQFSNSRSEMNVSTLELGDSALYLCASSWGDASRDTQYFGPGTRLTVL.

This clone has a single count. This sequence joins TRBV7-2 and TRBJ1-3; no clear D gene. The CDR3 is 13 residues long. Trimming took 8 bases from V and 2 from J, leaving 10 bases between them. The germline V gene has CDR1 SGHTA and CDR2 FQGNSA. CDR3 in DNA: TGTGCCAGCTTCACTAAACCTGGAAACACCATATATTTT. This sequence encodes CASFTKPGNTIYF.

This chain joins TRBV7-9 and TRBJ2-7, with 8 bases aligning to TRBD1. Germline loops: CDR1 SEHNR, CDR2 FQNEAQ (reference sequence). CDR3 length equals 16 residues. With V trimmed by 4 bases and J by 4 bases, 12 bases remained unmatched. The CDR3 nucleotides read TGTGCCAGCAGCTCTACCTCGGGGACAGGCCTTTACGAGCAGTACTTC. Its protein product is CASSSTSGTGLYEQYF.

The rearrangement uses TRBV5-1 and TRBJ2-1, with TRBD2 matching over 13 bases. Looked up from germline, CDR1 is SGHRS and CDR2 is YFSETQ. The trim removed 1 base at V and 6 bases at J, leaving 7 bases unmatched. This CDR3 spans 17 amino acids. The CDR3 is CASSLWERTSGGNEQFF. The CDR3, as DNA: TGCGCCAGCAGCTTGTGGGAGCGGACTAGCGGGGGCAATGAGCAGTTCTTC.

The V call is TRBV9, the J call TRBJ2-1, with 8 bases identical to TRBD2. Germline V gives CDR1 SGDLS, CDR2 YYNGEE. The V gene end was trimmed by 0 bases and the J gene end by 2 bases; junction bases not matched to a gene: 1. The CDR3 spans 15 residues. CDR3 protein: CASSVELAAYNEQFF. CDR3 DNA: TGTGCCAGCAGCGTAGAACTAGCGGCCTACAATGAGCAGTTCTTC.

The chain carries TRBV6-2 or TRBV6-3 and TRBJ2-4; TRBD2 matches at 15 bases. CDR3 length equals 15 residues. V lost 5 bases, J lost 7 bases, and 3 bases stayed unmatched. Germline CDR1 MNHEY, CDR2 SVGEGT. The CDR3 spells CASSTGLAGGNIQYF. The CDR3 nucleotides read TGTGCCAGCAGTACCGGACTAGCGGGGGGGAACATTCAGTACTTC.

The V gene is TRBV23-1, the J gene TRBJ1-3; no firm D call. TRBV23-1 is reported as an ORF; its role is uncertain. The CDR3 has 15 residues. V was trimmed by 3 bases and J by 3 bases, leaving 12 bases between them. The CDR3 nucleotides are TGCGCCAGCAGTCACGGTACGCCTTTTGGAAACACCATATATTTT. Amino acids: CASSHGTPFGNTIYF.

The rearrangement links TRBV28 to TRBJ1-2, with D unresolved. The CDR3 is 15 amino acids. CDR1 and CDR2 from the germline V gene are MDHEN and SYDVKM. V lost 3 bases, J lost 0 bases, and 11 bases lay in between. The CDR3 loop is CASSFWQASNYGYTF. The CDR3 nucleotides are TGTGCCAGCAGTTTTTGGCAGGCTTCTAACTATGGCTACACCTTC.

V gene TRBV9 combines with J gene TRBJ2-3; 10 bases align to TRBD2. The CDR3 totals 17 residues. From germline, CDR1 is SGDLS and CDR2 YYNGEE. J lost 2 bases, V lost 4 bases, and 10 bases had no gene match. CDR3 amino acids: CASSIYQGTSATDTQYF. CDR3 DNA sequence: TGTGCCAGCAGCATATACCAGGGGACTAGCGCCACAGATACGCAGTATTTT.

A remark on this clone: The junction and the germline gene differ at one end; a read error may be behind it. The V call is TRBV5-6, the J call TRBJ2-6, with D perhaps matching TRBD1 (5 bases). Germline V gene sequence: CDR1 SGHDT, CDR2 YYEEEE. The CDR3 sequence is 15 residues long. CDR3 DNA: TGTGCCAGCAGCCGGACCAGCTCTGGGGCTAACGTCCTGACTTTC. Protein product: CASSRTSSGANVLTF.

This chain links TRBV28 with TRBJ2-7, with D unclear. The CDR3 consists of 15 residues. Germline V lookup: CDR1 MDHEN, CDR2 SYDVKM. V was cut by 1 base and J by 6 bases, with 16 bases left in between. The CDR3: CASSLSTTPYGEQYF. Written as DNA, the CDR3 is TGTGCCAGCAGTTTATCGACGACACCTTATGGCGAGCAGTACTTC.

This chain connects TRBV30 to TRBJ2-7, with 7 bases fitting TRBD1. V lost 1 base, J lost 2 bases, and 5 bases stayed unmatched. Germline V gene lookup returns CDR1 GTSNPN and CDR2 SVGIG (reference sequence). The CDR3 extends over 14 amino acids. The CDR3 reads CAWSDGQGAYEQYF. CDR3 nucleotides: TGTGCCTGGAGTGATGGCCAGGGGGCCTACGAGCAGTACTTC.

As concerns this clone: Other DNA sequences in this sample translate to the same CDR3. The gene calls are TRBV6-5 and TRBJ2-1; 8 bases are a match to TRBD2. Germline lookup yields CDR1 MNHEY and CDR2 SVGAGI. The CDR3 length is 14 residues. V lost 6 bases and J lost 5; bases outside the gene matches: 6. DNA of the CDR3: TGTGCCAGCAGACCCGGACTAGCCCACAATGAGCAGTTCTTC. Translation gives CASRPGLAHNEQFF.

The chain carries TRBV30 and TRBJ1-1; a weak D match, TRBD1 (6 bases). Germline-derived CDR1 and CDR2 are GTSNPN and SVGIG (reference sequence). Deletions cut 0 bases from V and 1 base from J, with 12 bases between. This CDR3 spans 15 amino acids. Here the CDR3 DNA reads TGTGCCTGGAGTGTACGGGGGGCAGGGAACACTGAAGCTTTCTTT. Translating gives CAWSVRGAGNTEAFF.

V gene TRBV5-6 combines with J gene TRBJ1-5; 9 bases are a match to TRBD1. CDR1 is SGHDT, CDR2 YYEEEE, per germline. CDR3 length: 16 amino acids. The V segment lost 4 bases and the J segment 0 bases; nucleotides outside the gene matches: 5. This CDR3 reads CASSHTGGLSNQPQHF. Here the CDR3 DNA reads TGTGCCAGCAGCCACACAGGGGGCCTTAGCAATCAGCCCCAGCATTTT.

This clone turned up a few times. The chain joins TRBV7-9 to TRBJ2-1; D might be TRBD1 (5 bases). Per the germline V gene, CDR1 is SEHNR and CDR2 is FQNEAQ (reference sequence). This CDR3 is built from 13 residues. V was trimmed by 4 bases and J by 11 bases, leaving 15 bases between them. CDR3 bases: TGTGCCAGCAGCTCGACAGACCACGATAAGCAGTTCTTC. Translating gives CASSSTDHDKQFF.

This chain links TRBV29-1 with TRBJ1-1, with a weak D call TRBD1 (6 bases). The V and J ends lost 3 bases and 1 base respectively, with 12 bases between them. The CDR3 loop spans 14 amino acids. Germline assignment: CDR1 SQVTM and CDR2 ANQGSEA. The CDR3 DNA follows: TGCAGCGTTGATGACAGGCGGACGAACACTGAAGCTTTCTTT. Translated, it gives CSVDDRRTNTEAFF.

Points on this clone: The same CDR3 is also encoded by other DNA sequences in this sample. J is TRBJ2-7 and V is TRBV20-1; 7 bases align to TRBD2. The CDR3 sequence is 11 residues long. V was pared by 5 bases and J by 3 bases, with 1 base of the junction left unmatched. Germline CDR1 and CDR2: DFQATT and SNEGSKA (reference sequence). Here the CDR3 reads CSAERGYEQYF. Here the CDR3 DNA reads TGCAGTGCTGAGCGGGGCTACGAGCAGTACTTC.

The table lists this clone with a count of one. The chain employs TRBV30 and TRBJ2-3, with 9 bases identical to TRBD1. The J segment lost 8 bases and the V segment lost 3 bases, leaving 9 bases of the junction unmatched. This CDR3 has 14 residues. CDR1 and CDR2 (germline): GTSNPN, SVGIG (reference sequence). The CDR3 DNA reads TGTGCCTGGAGGGACAGGGGCACCCTCCCTACGCAGTATTTT. It codes for CAWRDRGTLPTQYF.

The chain combines TRBV7-2 with TRBJ2-5, with D maybe TRBD2 (5 bases). CDR1 is SGHTA and CDR2 is FQGNSA in the germline V gene. There are 15 residues in the CDR3. Trimming cost V 0 bases and J 2 bases, with 10 bases left between them. The CDR3 sequence is CASSLAGVGQETQYF. Here the CDR3 DNA reads TGTGCCAGCAGCTTAGCGGGAGTAGGTCAAGAGACCCAGTACTTC.

The CDR3 nucleotides read TGTGCCAGCAGCCCCCCTAGCGGAGCGGCCCCCTACAATGAGCAGTTCTTC. This sequence encodes CASSPPSGAAPYNEQFF. This chain uses TRBV7-9 with TRBJ2-1, with TRBD2 matching 7 bases. After removal of 5 bases from V and 2 bases from J, the junction contained 12 bases not matched to a gene. The germline CDR1 and CDR2 sequences are SEHNR and FQNEAQ (reference sequence). The CDR3 sequence is 17 residues long.

The chain joins TRBV5-5 to TRBJ1-5, with 7 bases fitting TRBD1. This CDR3 region has 16 residues. Germline CDR1 and CDR2: SGHKS and YYEKEE (reference sequence). V dropped 3 bases and J dropped 1; count of bases not matched to a gene: 7. The CDR3 region is CASSYLDRASNQPQHF. The CDR3 nucleotides are TGTGCCAGCAGCTACTTAGACAGGGCGAGCAATCAGCCCCAGCATTTT. The full variable domain, in which reference TRBV5-5 and TRBJ1-5 provide the parts outside the CDR3, is DAGVTQSPTHLIKTRGQQVTLRCSPISGHKSVSWYQQVLGQGPQFIFQYYEKEERGRGNFPDRFSARQFPNYSSELNVNALLLGDSALYLCASSYLDRASNQPQHFGDGTRLSIL.